The clone carrying this T cell receptor beta chain came up once. Normal lung was taken at the farthest possible site, at least 3 cm from tumour. This sample stems from a study of immune cell composition in non-small cell lung cancer. Libraries were prepared by immunoSEQ multiplex PCR; TCRdb keeps only in-frame clonotypes and omits some of them. The repertoire consists of about 3,400 clones, with 60% to 80% occurring once and the leading ten covering around 20%. Per the germline V gene, CDR1 is SGHNT and CDR2 is YENEEA. The V and J ends lost 2 bases and 7 bases, in that order; junction bases with no gene match: 13. The CDR3 is 17 amino acids.

The rearrangement uses TRBV11-3 and TRBJ2-1, with TRBD2 matching 8 bases. Sequenced sample: non-adjacent lung tissue. The sequence came from a human donor with non-small cell lung cancer. Written as DNA, the CDR3 is TGTGCCAGCAGCTTAACCGGGGGGGCTTTTGGCCGAAATGAGCAGTTCTTC. Translated: CASSLTGGAFGRNEQFF.